Sequencing of this T cell receptor beta chain was carried out in a study of T cell responses to AZD1222 COVID-19 vaccine. Study-level background: The analysis combined second doses at about 4 or about 12 weeks.

TCRdb's copy holds only in-frame clones and misses some; the assay was immunoSEQ multiplex PCR. The sample records about 120,000 clones, 80% to 90% being singletons. To note about this clone: Its cognate antigen is unknown.

The germline V gene has CDR1 SGHRS and CDR2 YFSETQ. V lost 0 bases and J 0 bases, leaving 6 bases between the germline ends. This CDR3 is built from 15 residues. The study, taken as a whole, reports: Nearly half of spike-specific TCRs reportedly target variant regions that are unmutated in the B.1.351 and B.1.1.7 variants. Without day 14 samples, only post-peak T cell repertoires were studied.

The rearrangement joins TRBV5-1 to TRBJ2-2; D is ambiguous. The starting material was peripheral blood, obtained on day 0 of AZD1222 vaccination. This clonotype was sampled from an adult in good health. Written as DNA, the CDR3 is TGCGCCAGCAGCTTGGAGCTAGCGAACACCGGGGAGCTGTTTTTT. Protein sequence: CASSLELANTGELFF.